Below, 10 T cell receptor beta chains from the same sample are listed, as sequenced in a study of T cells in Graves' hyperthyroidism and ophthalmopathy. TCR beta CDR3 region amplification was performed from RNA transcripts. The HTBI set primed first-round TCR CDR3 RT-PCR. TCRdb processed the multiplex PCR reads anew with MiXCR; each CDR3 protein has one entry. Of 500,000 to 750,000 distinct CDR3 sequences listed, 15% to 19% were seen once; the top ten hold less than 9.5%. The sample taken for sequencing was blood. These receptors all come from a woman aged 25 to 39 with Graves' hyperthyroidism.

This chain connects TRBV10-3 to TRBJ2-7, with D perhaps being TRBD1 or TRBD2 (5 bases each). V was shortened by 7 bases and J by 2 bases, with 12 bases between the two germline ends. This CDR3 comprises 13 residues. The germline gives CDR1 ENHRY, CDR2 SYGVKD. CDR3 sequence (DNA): TGTGCCATCACACGGGGCGTTACCTACGAGCAGTACTTC. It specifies CAITRGVTYEQYF.

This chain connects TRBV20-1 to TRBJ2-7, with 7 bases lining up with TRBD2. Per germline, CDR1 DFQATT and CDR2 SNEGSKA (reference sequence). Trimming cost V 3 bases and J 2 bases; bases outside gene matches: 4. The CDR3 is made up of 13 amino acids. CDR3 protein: CSASAGDTYEQYF. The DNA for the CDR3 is TGCAGTGCTAGTGCGGGAGACACCTACGAGCAGTACTTC.

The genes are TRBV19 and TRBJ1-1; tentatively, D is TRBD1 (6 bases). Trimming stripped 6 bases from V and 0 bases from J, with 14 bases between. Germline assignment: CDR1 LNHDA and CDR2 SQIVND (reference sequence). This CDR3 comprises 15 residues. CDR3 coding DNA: TGTGCCAGTAGGAGCGAGGGGGGGGTGAACACTGAAGCTTTCTTT. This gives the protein CASRSEGGVNTEAFF.

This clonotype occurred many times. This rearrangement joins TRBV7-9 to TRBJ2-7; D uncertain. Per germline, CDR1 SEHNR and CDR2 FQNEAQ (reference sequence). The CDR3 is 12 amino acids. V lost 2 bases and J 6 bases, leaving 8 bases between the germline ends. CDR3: CASSLSSGEQYF. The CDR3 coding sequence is TGTGCCAGCAGCTTATCATCCGGCGAGCAGTACTTC.

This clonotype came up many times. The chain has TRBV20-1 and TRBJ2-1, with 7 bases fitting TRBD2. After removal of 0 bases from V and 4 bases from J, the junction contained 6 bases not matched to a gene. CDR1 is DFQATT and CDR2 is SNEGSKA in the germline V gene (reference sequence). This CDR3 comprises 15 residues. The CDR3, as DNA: TGCAGTGCTAGAGATCTACTAGCGAGATACAATGAGCAGTTCTTC. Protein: CSARDLLARYNEQFF.

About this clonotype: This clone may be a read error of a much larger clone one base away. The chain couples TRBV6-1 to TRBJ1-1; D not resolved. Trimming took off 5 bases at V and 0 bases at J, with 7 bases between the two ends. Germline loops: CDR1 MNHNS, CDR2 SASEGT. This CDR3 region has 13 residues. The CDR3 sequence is CASSKGMNTEAFF. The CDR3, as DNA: TGTGCCAGCAGTAAAGGGATGAACACTGAAGCTTTCTTT.

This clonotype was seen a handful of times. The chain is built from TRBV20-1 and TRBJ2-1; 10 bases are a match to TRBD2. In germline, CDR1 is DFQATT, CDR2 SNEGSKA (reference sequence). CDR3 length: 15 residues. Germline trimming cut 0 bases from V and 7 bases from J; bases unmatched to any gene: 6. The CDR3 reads CSARDWGLAFNEQFF. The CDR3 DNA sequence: TGCAGTGCTAGAGATTGGGGACTAGCGTTTAATGAGCAGTTCTTC.

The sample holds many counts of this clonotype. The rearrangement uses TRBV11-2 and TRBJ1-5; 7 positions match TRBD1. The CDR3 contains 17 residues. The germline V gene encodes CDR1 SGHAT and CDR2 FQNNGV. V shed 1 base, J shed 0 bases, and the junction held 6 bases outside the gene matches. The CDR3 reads CASSLAPGTVSNQPQHF. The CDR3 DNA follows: TGTGCCAGCAGCTTAGCTCCAGGGACAGTTAGCAATCAGCCCCAGCATTTT.

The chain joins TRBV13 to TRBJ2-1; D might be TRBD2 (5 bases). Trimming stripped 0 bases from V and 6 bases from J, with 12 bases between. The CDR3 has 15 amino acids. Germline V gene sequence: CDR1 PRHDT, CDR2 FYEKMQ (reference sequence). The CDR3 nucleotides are TGTGCCAGCAGCTTAGGTCCGGGATCGGGCAATGAGCAGTTCTTC. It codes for CASSLGPGSGNEQFF.

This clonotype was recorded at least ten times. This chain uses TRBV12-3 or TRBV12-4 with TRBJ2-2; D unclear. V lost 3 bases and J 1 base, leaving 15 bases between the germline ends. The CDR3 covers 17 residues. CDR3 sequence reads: CASSLWYTVGNTGELFF. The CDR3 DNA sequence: TGTGCCAGCAGTTTGTGGTATACGGTGGGGAACACCGGGGAGCTGTTTTTT.